This T cell receptor beta chain was obtained from a study of T cells in Graves' hyperthyroidism and ophthalmopathy. The TCR beta CDR3 regions underwent amplification using RNA transcripts as the source. HTBI primers were the set used in a first-round RT-PCR of the TCR CDR3. One entry per CDR3 protein results from TCRdb running MiXCR on the multiplex PCR reads. The table shows 550,000 to 700,000 distinct CDR3 sequences, with roughly 14% occurring only once. J lost 4 bases, V lost 4 bases, and 8 bases had no gene match. The CDR3 consists of 15 residues. The sample holds many counts of this clonotype. The chain is built from TRBV12-3 or TRBV12-4 and TRBJ1-1; TRBD1 matches at 8 bases. This clonotype was sampled from a woman between 40 and 55 years old with Graves' ophthalmopathy. Specimen: blood. The CDR3 loop is CASSSRTGWATEAFF. The CDR3, as DNA: TGTGCCAGCAGTTCTCGGACAGGGTGGGCCACTGAAGCTTTCTTT.